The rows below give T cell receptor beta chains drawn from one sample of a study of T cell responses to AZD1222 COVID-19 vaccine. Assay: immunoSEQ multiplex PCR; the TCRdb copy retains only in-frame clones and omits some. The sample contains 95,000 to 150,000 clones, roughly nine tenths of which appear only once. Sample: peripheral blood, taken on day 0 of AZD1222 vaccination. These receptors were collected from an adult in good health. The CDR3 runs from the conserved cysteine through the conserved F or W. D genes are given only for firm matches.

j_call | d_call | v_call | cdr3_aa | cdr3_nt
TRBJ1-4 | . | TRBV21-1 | CASSPQTTGEGEKLFF | TGTGCCAGCAGCCCACAGACAACAGGGGAGGGTGAAAAACTGTTTTTT
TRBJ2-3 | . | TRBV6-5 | CASSYSKVRATQYF | TGTGCCAGCAGTTACTCGAAGGTCCGAGCTACGCAGTATTTT
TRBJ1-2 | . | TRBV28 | CASSPGTDPYGYTF | TGTGCCAGCAGTCCCGGGACGGACCCCTATGGCTACACCTTC
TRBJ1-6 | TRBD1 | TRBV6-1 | CASSEIPGTGALYSPLHF | TGTGCCAGCAGTGAGATTCCCGGGACAGGGGCCCTTTATTCACCCCTCCACTTT
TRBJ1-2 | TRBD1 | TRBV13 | CASSSRLDRNYGYTF | TGTGCCAGCAGCTCAAGGCTGGACAGGAACTATGGCTACACCTTC
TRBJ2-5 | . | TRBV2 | CASSGAGTGAEETQYF | TGTGCCAGCAGTGGGGCCGGGACCGGGGCGGAAGAGACCCAGTACTTC
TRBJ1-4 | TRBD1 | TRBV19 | CASSITQGASLEKLFF | TGTGCCAGTAGTATCACACAGGGGGCGAGTTTGGAAAAACTGTTTTTT
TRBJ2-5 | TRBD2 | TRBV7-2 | CASSLMSLATETQYF | TGTGCCAGCAGCTTAATGTCACTAGCGACGGAGACCCAGTACTTC
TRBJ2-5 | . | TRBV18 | CASSPPNGGLQETQYF | TGTGCCAGCTCACCCCCTAACGGGGGGCTCCAAGAGACCCAGTACTTC
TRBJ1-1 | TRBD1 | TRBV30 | CAWAGRTGINTEAFF | TGTGCCTGGGCGGGGAGGACAGGGATTAACACTGAAGCTTTCTTT
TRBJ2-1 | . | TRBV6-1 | CASSEEGYEQFF | TGTGCCAGCAGTGAAGAGGGCTATGAGCAGTTCTTC
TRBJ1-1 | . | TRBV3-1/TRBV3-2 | CASSQAGELNTEAFF | TGTGCCAGCAGCCAAGCTGGGGAATTGAACACTGAAGCTTTCTTT
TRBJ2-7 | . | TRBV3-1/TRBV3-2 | CASSQDPTLNEQYF | TGTGCCAGCAGCCAAGATCCTACCTTGAACGAGCAGTACTTC
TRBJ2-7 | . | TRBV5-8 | CASSPDRDEQYF | TGTGCCAGCAGCCCGGACAGAGACGAGCAGTACTTC
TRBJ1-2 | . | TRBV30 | CAWSHLGYTF | TGTGCCTGGAGCCATTTAGGTTACACCTTC
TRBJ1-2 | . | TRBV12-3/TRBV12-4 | CASSFGHNYGYTF | TGTGCCAGCAGTTTTGGGCACAACTATGGCTACACCTTC